This entry describes one T cell receptor (beta chain). The data derive from a study of blood T cell repertoires in COVID-19. Study summary: The origin of the acute and convalescent COVID-19 samples was the United States, Italy and Spain. T cells, B-cell-depleted T cells, or PBMCs provided the cDNA or gDNA that served as material.

Per the authors' pipeline: Reference gene primers were amplified, and this amplification served to estimate nucleated cell counts. The method was immunoSEQ multiplex PCR; TCRdb's version includes in-frame clones alone and lacks a portion of them. V, J and clone size derive from that table, while D and trimming were established from the DNA sequence. Of over 80,000 clones in the sample, about nine tenths were seen once. The source material was peripheral blood. This receptor was obtained from a human donor with active COVID-19. The donor label of this sample is uncertain.

Here the CDR3 reads CASSLNGGADEQFF. The CDR3 nucleotides are TGTGCCAGCAGCTTAAACGGGGGGGCTGATGAGCAGTTCTTC. The genes are TRBV7-3 and TRBJ2-1; 8 bases align to TRBD2. With 1 base clipped from V and 8 bases from J, the junction kept 4 bases outside the gene matches. Looked up from germline, CDR1 is SGHTA and CDR2 is FQGTGA. The CDR3 sequence is 14 residues long.